Listed here is a single T cell receptor beta chain. Its matching antigen is unknown. This sample stems from a study of T-cell memory formation after mild COVID-19. Study-wide findings and caveats: Proof of SARS-CoV-2 specificity was absent for the second-wave clones that crested on day 37. The CD4+ clones that contracted clustered mainly within CM and EM, and the CD8+ clones concentrated in EMRA.

The CDR3 extends over 13 amino acids. Trimming took 7 bases from V and 6 from J, leaving 13 bases between them. Germline lookup yields CDR1 MNHEY and CDR2 SVGEGT. TCRdb ran MiXCR on the 5' RACE reads and lists one entry per CDR3 protein. The sample has about 240,000 distinct CDR3 sequences; 9.4% are singletons. The receptor comes from a man aged 18 to 29 who had mild COVID-19 (a few samples of this study predate the infection). Cell type and time point are not known. This chain connects TRBV6-2 or TRBV6-3 to TRBJ1-5; D unresolved. Sequencing was done on a sample of PBMCs or a T cell subset sorted from them (not recorded which). CDR3 DNA: TGTGCCAGCATGGGCGCCGCGGGTCAGCCCCAGCATTTT. This translates into CASMGAAGQPQHF.